The entry below describes one T cell receptor (beta chain). Its matching antigen is unknown. The data originate from a study of cytomegalovirus exposure and HLA in healthy donors. Study summary: A subsequent analysis reported that the 95 to 150 validation repertoires were produced on the same platform that had also been used for the approximately 700 first-cohort repertoires.

This CDR3 contains 12 residues. Germline V gene data show CDR1 as LNHNV and CDR2 as YYDKDF (reference sequence). V gave up 3 bases and J gave up 5 bases, with 5 bases separating them. Broader study findings: Subsequent analysis revealed that first-cohort TCR clusters tended to co-occur in the 110 or so validation repertoires.

Libraries were prepared by immunoSEQ multiplex PCR; TCRdb keeps only in-frame clonotypes and omits some of them. The table has about 69,000 clones, approximately 94% seen once. This receptor was obtained from a woman in her late teens or twenties in good health and CMV-seronegative. Material for sequencing was PBMCs. The V gene is TRBV15, the J gene TRBJ1-5; D unclear. CDR3 coding DNA: TGTGCCACCAGCAGGAGGGATCAGCCCCAGCATTTT. Its protein is CATSRRDQPQHF.